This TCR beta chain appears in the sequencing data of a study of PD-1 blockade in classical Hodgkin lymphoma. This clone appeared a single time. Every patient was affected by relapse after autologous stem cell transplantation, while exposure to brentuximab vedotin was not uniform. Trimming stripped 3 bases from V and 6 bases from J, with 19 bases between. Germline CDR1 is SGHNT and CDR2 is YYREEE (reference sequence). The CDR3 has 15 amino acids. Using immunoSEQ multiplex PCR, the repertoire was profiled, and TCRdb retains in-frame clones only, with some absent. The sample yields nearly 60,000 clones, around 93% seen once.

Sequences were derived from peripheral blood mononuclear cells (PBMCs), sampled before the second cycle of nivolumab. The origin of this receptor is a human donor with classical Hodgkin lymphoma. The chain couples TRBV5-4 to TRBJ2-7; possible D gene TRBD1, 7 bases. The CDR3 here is CASSSNGGGVGEQYF. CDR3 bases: TGTGCCAGCAGCTCAAATGGAGGGGGCGTCGGCGAGCAGTACTTC.